This T cell receptor (beta chain) was found in a study of blood T cell repertoires in COVID-19 (dated by TCRdb to about 2020). About the investigation overall: Samples covering the acute and convalescent phases of COVID-19 were provided by collaborators in the United States, Italy and Spain. The prospective study material was composed of cDNA or gDNA derived from T cells, B-cell-depleted T cells, or PBMCs. The dataset comprised deeply sampled blood TCRbeta repertoires from subjects exposed to, actively infected with, or recovered from COVID-19. The repertoires were released in a freely available public database intended as a resource for research on the immune response to SARS-CoV-2. Samples were obtained from the ongoing ImmuneRACE study (first 160 participants) and from about 1,300 subjects provided by 6 global collaborators. The sample metadata nearly always contained a de-identified subject ID, COVID-19 status, age in years and sex. Where available, HLA class I and class II types were obtained from metadata supplied by the sample provider rather than from assay-based typing.

Its CDR3 holds 22 amino acids, cysteine through phenylalanine. Only the CDR3 part of the read is kept: 66 bases, read in frame from the first base. Findings and caveats that apply to the study as a whole: The amount of clinical and demographic metadata varied by source and participant and was provided uncurated.

As to this clone: Its cognate antigen has yet to be identified. The record has no base qualities; no much larger clone is one base away.

TCRbeta CDR3 regions were amplified from genomic DNA by means of the immunoSEQ Assay, a bias-controlled multiplex PCR. The published analysis was carried out like this. Nucleated cell counts per sample were estimated from amplification of reference gene primers within the assay. To quantify the absolute abundance of each unique TCRbeta CDR3 rearrangement, sequence reads were collapsed and filtered. For each sample, productive Simpson clonality was calculated as the square root of Simpson's diversity index over productive rearrangements. Drawn from immuneACCESS, this table holds only the in-frame rearrangements with V and J called that TCRdb kept. Clones are partly lost; checked studies trace under half to an unresolved V gene and leave the rest unexplained. V and J calls and clone size are those listed in that table; D and trimming were worked out from the DNA. This sample has 300,000 to 350,000 clones in its table, and 90% of those were observed once. The ten top clones hold approximately 4.3% of the sample.

Participants in the prospective study were enrolled through a virtual design, were aged roughly 18 to 95 years, and lived in approximately 25 United States geographic areas. In the prospective study, cohorts were assigned on the basis of participant-reported clinical history obtained from a screening survey and a study questionnaire. In the prospective study, whole blood, serum and a nasopharyngeal or oropharyngeal swab were collected from each participant by mobile phlebotomists. Prospective study participants could optionally give additional blood draws and questionnaires over an approximately two-month period. Before DNA extraction, prospective study blood samples were shipped either frozen or at room temperature.

Sequencing was carried out using PBMCs or T cells enriched from blood (not recorded which). The chain was built from TRBV21-1 and TRBJ2-7; the table's D call TRBD2 went unverified against the DNA. TRBV21-1 is marked as a pseudogene. This clonotype was obtained from a young woman with acute COVID-19. Here is the DNA: TGTGCCAGCAGCAAAGCCCTAGACAGAGGGTTGCGGCGCATCAGGAGGGCCTACGAGCAGTACTTC. This codes for CASSKALDRGLRRIRRAYEQYF.